Listed here is a single TCR beta chain. Which antigen it targets is not known. At one boundary the junction diverges from the germline segment, which might be a read error. The library was produced with RACE. The instrument was a NextSeq 500. Library preparation attached unique molecular identifiers to individual cDNA molecules for quantitative, reproducible TCR counting. From the authors' description of their analysis: A median of roughly 100,000 TCRs per sample was observed, with a range of 23,224 to 690,600. V, J and CDR3 annotation of the TCR reads was performed with the Decombinator software suite. Every sample was subsampled to the same number of TCRs (28,000) for the PS versus PT1 abundance plots. TCRs were defined as expanded if absent before sensitization and observed at least eight times at the 2-week time point. Using fastp trimming at Q25 and MiXCR clonotype assembly, TCRdb reanalyzed the public sequencing data and kept in-frame beta chains. Merged by CDR3 protein, the rows form single entries marked with the most common genes and DNA. TCRdb, not the original authors, processed these V and J calls. The sample records 55,000 to 75,000 distinct CDR3 sequences, roughly 6.6% of which are singletons. The ten largest clones add up to roughly 3% of the sample.

Interpreted using the paper, the time point label stands for: healthy volunteer bleed at 6 weeks. Unfractionated whole blood was collected in Tempus Blood RNA tubes, and total RNA was extracted from that blood. As TCR sequencing controls, 4 or 5 healthy volunteers were used, with blood taken at day 0, 2 weeks and 6 weeks. This record comes from a study of human T cells and chemical hapten exposure (dated by TCRdb to the early 2020s). Regarding the study in general: Libraries were pooled for sequencing, and variation in per-sample TCR yields was attributed mainly to small differences in library volumes within the pool. This study followed changes in the peripheral blood TCR repertoire in vivo during primary and secondary sensitization of alopecia patients to the hapten diphenylcyclopropenone (DPC). Each blood RNA sample was used to sequence both TCR alpha and TCR beta chains.

CDR1 and CDR2 are read off the germline V gene (reference sequence) as SEHNR and FQNEAQ. The CDR3 measures 19 amino acids from cysteine to phenylalanine. Here the CDR3 DNA is all that survives: 57 bases in frame from base 1. The paper as a whole reports these results and caveats: Repeated subsampling changed both the strength of the expansion versus patch-test correlation and the threshold at which that correlation became significant. DPC sensitization did not change how many TCRs were above 1 in 1000 frequency, and no evidence was found of alterations in global repertoire structure.

The material sequenced was whole blood. The source of this sequence is a female donor in good health. Some clones in this sample may be carry-over from other donors' samples. The chain links TRBV7-9 with TRBJ2-7; 7 bases in the junction line up with TRBD1. In nucleotide form, the sequence is TGTGCCAGCAGCCAACTTCTCGGACAGGCTAAAGCTCCTACGAGCAGTATTCCTTTC. It encodes CASSQLLGQAKAPTSSIPF. The entire variable domain, with the stretches around the CDR3 drawn from the reference TRBV7-9 and TRBJ2-7 proteins, is DTGVSQNPRHKITKRGQNVTFRCDPISEHNRLYWYRQTLGQGPEFLTYFQNEAQLEKSRLLSDRFSAERPKGSFSTLEIQRTEQGDSAMYLCASSQLLGQAKAPTSSIPFGPGTRLTVT.